The 24 T cell receptor beta chains given below trace back to one sample, sequenced in a study of blood T cell repertoires in COVID-19. Clones were read by immunoSEQ multiplex PCR, and TCRdb kept only the in-frame ones, dropping some. The data show 110,000 or so clones, approximately 80% seen once. The specimen sequenced was peripheral blood. Receptor source: a human donor in a cohort sampled during active COVID-19.

The genes are TRBV9 and TRBJ2-7; 9 nucleotides align to TRBD2. CDR1 and CDR2 (germline): SGDLS, YYNGEE. V trimming: 1 base; J trimming: 2 bases; junction bases outside the gene matches: 4. The CDR3 contains 15 residues. The DNA of the CDR3 is TGTGCCAGCAGCGTATCTAGCGGGGATACCTACGAGCAGTACTTC. Translating gives CASSVSSGDTYEQYF.

The V and J genes are TRBV7-9 and TRBJ1-4; no firm D call. V was clipped by 4 bases and J by 8 bases, with 14 bases between them. This CDR3 contains 14 residues. Germline CDR1 and CDR2: SEHNR and FQNEAQ (reference sequence). The chain's CDR3 is CASSSTSPSEKLFF. CDR3 in DNA: TGTGCCAGCAGCTCAACCAGCCCTAGCGAAAAACTGTTTTTT.

In this sample, this clone turned up once. V is TRBV19 and J is TRBJ1-1; D is unresolved. CDR1 and CDR2 (germline): LNHDA, SQIVND (reference sequence). The length of the CDR3 is 12 residues. Trimming stripped 10 bases from V and 1 base from J, with 10 bases between. The CDR3 reads CATEHGNTEAFF. Written as DNA, the CDR3 is TGTGCCACAGAACATGGGAACACTGAAGCTTTCTTT. The variable domain in full, with the rest retrieved from reference TRBV19 and TRBJ1-1, is DGGITQSPKYLFRKEGQNVTLSCEQNLNHDAMYWYRQDPGQGLRLIYYSQIVNDFQKGDIAEGYSVSREKKESFPLTVTSAQKNPTAFYLCATEHGNTEAFFGQGTRLTVV.

A note on this clone: Within the sample, other DNA sequences also encode this same CDR3. V is TRBV6-5 and J is TRBJ1-1; D unclear. The ends were cut back, 0 bases at V and 1 base at J, with 6 bases in the middle. This CDR3 spans 14 amino acids. Germline values: CDR1 MNHEY, CDR2 SVGAGI. The CDR3 DNA sequence: TGTGCCAGCAGTTACTCCGGGAGGAACACTGAAGCTTTCTTT. Translated: CASSYSGRNTEAFF.

The rearrangement links TRBV4-3 to TRBJ2-1; no definite D call. Trimming took off 0 bases at V and 0 bases at J, with 15 bases between the two ends. CDR3 length: 18 residues. Germline V gene sequence: CDR1 LGHNA, CDR2 YSLEER. The CDR3 DNA is TGCGCCAGCAGCCAAGACGCATTGGGCTCGAGCTCCTACAATGAGCAGTTCTTC. Translating gives CASSQDALGSSSYNEQFF.

The table lists this clone with a few counts. The chain recombines TRBV12-5 with TRBJ2-7, with 12 bases aligning to TRBD2. The CDR3 runs 16 residues. The germline V gene has CDR1 LGHNT and CDR2 FRNRAP. Germline trimming cut 2 bases from V and 3 bases from J; bases unmatched to any gene: 5. CDR3 nucleotide sequence: TGTGCTAGTGGTTTGAGGACTAGCGGGGAAAGCTACGAGCAGTACTTC. Translating it yields CASGLRTSGESYEQYF.

V is TRBV3-1 (or the pseudogene TRBV3-2) and J is TRBJ1-2; 8 positions match TRBD1. Germline loops: CDR1 LGHDT, CDR2 YNNKEL (reference sequence). The CDR3 has 12 amino acids. V was pared by 8 bases and J by 10 bases, with 9 bases of the junction left unmatched. The CDR3 sequence is CASSLTGADYTF. CDR3 sequence (DNA): TGTGCCAGCTCTCTGACAGGGGCGGACTACACCTTC.

The chain employs TRBV12-3 or TRBV12-4 and TRBJ2-3, with a tentative D call TRBD2 (6 bases). This CDR3 contains 13 residues. V was clipped by 5 bases and J by 6 bases, with 12 bases between them. CDR3 protein: CASSRSGSDTQYF. In nucleotides, the CDR3 is TGTGCCAGCAGTCGAAGCGGGTCCGATACGCAGTATTTT.

In its sample, this clone was seen once. V gene TRBV5-1 combines with J gene TRBJ1-2; D is ambiguous. Germline CDR1 reads SGHRS; CDR2 reads YFSETQ. The CDR3 has 13 amino acids. The ends were cut back, 4 bases at V and 1 base at J, with 8 bases in the middle. CDR3 residues: CASSPYSNYGYTF. In DNA, the CDR3 is TGCGCCAGCAGCCCCTACAGTAACTATGGCTACACCTTC.

The genes are TRBV27 and TRBJ1-6, with 7 bases identical to TRBD1. Germline CDR1 and CDR2: MNHEY and SMNVEV (reference sequence). The CDR3 length is 17 residues. The V segment lost 2 bases and the J segment 8 bases; nucleotides outside the gene matches: 12. Here the CDR3 DNA reads TGTGCCAGCAGTTTAAAGGTGGGACAGTGGACGGATTCACCCCTCCACTTT. Translation: CASSLKVGQWTDSPLHF.

The count of this clone is one. V gene TRBV27 combines with J gene TRBJ1-4; D unclear. Trimming removed 5 bases from V and 7 bases from J, with 17 bases in between. This CDR3 spans 15 amino acids. The germline V gene has CDR1 MNHEY and CDR2 SMNVEV (reference sequence). This chain's CDR3 is CASSPKPGYAEKLFF. In DNA, the CDR3 is TGTGCCAGCAGTCCTAAACCGGGATACGCTGAAAAACTGTTTTTT.

The chain combines TRBV18 with TRBJ2-3; the D is unclear. This CDR3 spans 13 amino acids. Trimming pared 6 bases from V and 0 bases from J, leaving 7 bases between. CDR1 is KGHSH, CDR2 LQKENI, per germline. Written as DNA, the CDR3 is TGTGCCAGCTCGTCGGGTAGCACAGATACGCAGTATTTT. The encoded protein is CASSSGSTDTQYF.

Note on this clone: Its ends do not fully match the called genes, so a read error is possible. This chain joins TRBV7-7 and TRBJ2-6; TRBD2 is a possible D gene (6 bases). The CDR3 loop spans 20 amino acids. In germline, CDR1 is SSHAT, CDR2 FNYEAQ (reference sequence). The CDR3 reads CASSLEVSGGWSSGANVLTF. In nucleotides, the CDR3 is TGTGCTAGCAGCTTAGAAGTTAGCGGAGGATGGAGCTCTGGGGCCAACGTCCTGACTTTC.

The rearrangement uses TRBV7-2 and TRBJ2-1, with no clear D. The CDR3 totals 13 residues. V gave up 6 bases and J gave up 7 bases, with 13 bases separating them. The germline V gene encodes CDR1 SGHTA and CDR2 FQGNSA. As DNA, the CDR3 is TGTGCCAGCAGGTTCACCGGTCGGAATGAGCAGTTCTTC. This sequence encodes CASRFTGRNEQFF.

The chain has TRBV19 and TRBJ1-6; the match to TRBD1 covers 10 bases. Germline V gene lookup returns CDR1 LNHDA and CDR2 SQIVND (reference sequence). The CDR3 runs 14 residues. The junction had 9 bases not matched to a gene; V was cut back by 5 bases and J by 14 bases. CDR3 region: CASSPRDRGVALHF. Here the CDR3 DNA reads TGTGCCAGTAGTCCCCGGGACAGGGGAGTTGCCCTCCACTTT.

The CDR3 DNA reads TGCAGCGTTGAATACCCCGGACAGGTCAACTATGGCTACACCTTC. This translates into CSVEYPGQVNYGYTF. The chain uses TRBV29-1 and TRBJ1-2; 7 bases are a match to TRBD1. Germline V gene lookup returns CDR1 SQVTM and CDR2 ANQGSEA. This CDR3 spans 15 amino acids. The V segment lost 2 bases and the J segment 2 bases; nucleotides outside the gene matches: 8.

The V and J genes are TRBV6-2 or TRBV6-3 and TRBJ2-4; 9 bases agree with TRBD1. Germline CDR1 is MNHEY and CDR2 is SVGEGT. V dropped 2 bases and J dropped 3; count of bases not matched to a gene: 11. The CDR3 length is 18 residues. For the CDR3, the DNA is TGTGCCAGCAGTTACCAAGACCGGGACAGGGTTGGCAAAAACATTCAGTACTTC. As protein: CASSYQDRDRVGKNIQYF.

This clone was detected only a few times. The chain joins TRBV5-8 to TRBJ2-7; 9 bases match TRBD1. With 2 bases clipped from V and 12 bases from J, the junction kept 6 bases outside the gene matches. This CDR3 region has 12 residues. Germline V gene sequence: CDR1 SGHTS, CDR2 YDEGEE. This chain's CDR3 is CASSLNRGPVYF. CDR3 DNA: TGTGCCAGCAGCTTAAACAGGGGGCCTGTGTACTTC. Complete variable domain (other parts from reference TRBV5-8 and TRBJ2-7): EAGVTQSPTHLIKTRGQQATLRCSPISGHTSVYWYQQALGLGLQFLLWYDEGEERNRGNFPPRFSGRQFPNYSSELNVNALELEDSALYLCASSLNRGPVYFGPGTRLTVT.

This chain joins TRBV28 and TRBJ2-5; TRBD1 aligns across 7 bases. This CDR3 comprises 14 residues. Germline assignment: CDR1 MDHEN and CDR2 SYDVKM. The V and J ends lost 5 bases and 7 bases, in that order; junction bases with no gene match: 10. CDR3 protein: CASSNRGPPGTQYF. The DNA for the CDR3 is TGTGCCAGCAGTAACAGGGGCCCGCCAGGGACCCAGTACTTC.

V and J are TRBV5-1 and TRBJ2-5, with a possible D match to TRBD1 (5 bases). Trimming removed 0 bases at V and 4 bases at J, with 13 bases between. The CDR3 spans 15 residues. The germline V gene encodes CDR1 SGHRS and CDR2 YFSETQ. The CDR3 here is CASSLGNAGPETQYF. CDR3 in DNA: TGCGCCAGCAGCTTGGGGAACGCAGGGCCAGAGACCCAGTACTTC.

The rearrangement links TRBV27 to TRBJ2-7; weak D call: TRBD1 (6 bases). Germline V gene sequence: CDR1 MNHEY, CDR2 SMNVEV (reference sequence). Trimming stripped 0 bases from V and 0 bases from J, with 6 bases between. CDR3 size: 14 residues. CDR3 sequence: CASSLSDSSYEQYF. DNA for the CDR3: TGTGCCAGCAGTTTATCGGACAGCTCCTACGAGCAGTACTTC.

V gene TRBV18 combines with J gene TRBJ1-1; tentative D call: TRBD1 (5 bases). V shed 3 bases and J shed 3 bases, with 14 bases lying between them. The germline V gene has CDR1 KGHSH and CDR2 LQKENI. The CDR3 extends over 15 amino acids. The CDR3 loop reads CASSPRGGLDTEAFF. The CDR3 DNA reads as TGTGCCAGCTCACCTAGGGGTGGGTTGGACACTGAAGCTTTCTTT.

Only one count was recorded for this clone. The V call is TRBV10-3, the J call TRBJ1-3, with D unclear. The CDR3 runs 16 residues. CDR1 is ENHRY, CDR2 SYGVKD, per germline. Trimming cost V 9 bases and J 1 base, with 19 bases left between them. The CDR3 DNA is TGTGCCATTCACGCGGGAGCACATTTTTCTGGAAACACCATATATTTT. Protein sequence: CAIHAGAHFSGNTIYF.

The genes are TRBV21-1 and TRBJ2-5; TRBD1 is the table's D call, not checked against the DNA. TRBV21-1 is flagged as a pseudogene. This CDR3 spans 20 amino acids. The CDR3 region is CASSKKGNQGSSYLGETQYF. CDR3 nucleotides: TGTGCCAGCAGCAAAAAGGGGAATCAGGGAAGCTCGTACCTCGGCGAGACCCAGTACTTC.